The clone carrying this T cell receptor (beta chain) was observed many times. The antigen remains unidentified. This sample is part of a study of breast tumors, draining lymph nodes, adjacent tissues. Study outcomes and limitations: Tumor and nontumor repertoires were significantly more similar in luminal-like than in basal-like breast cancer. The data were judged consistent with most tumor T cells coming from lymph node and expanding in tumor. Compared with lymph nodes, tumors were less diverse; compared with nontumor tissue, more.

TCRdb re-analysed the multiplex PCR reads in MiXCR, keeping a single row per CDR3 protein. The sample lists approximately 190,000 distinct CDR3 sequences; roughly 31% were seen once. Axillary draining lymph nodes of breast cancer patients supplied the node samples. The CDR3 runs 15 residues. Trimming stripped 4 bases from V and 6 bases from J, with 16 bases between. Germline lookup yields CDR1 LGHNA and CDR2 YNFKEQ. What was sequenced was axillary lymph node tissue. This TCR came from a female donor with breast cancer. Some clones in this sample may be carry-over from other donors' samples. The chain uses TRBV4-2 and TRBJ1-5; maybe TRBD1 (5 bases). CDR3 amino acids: CASSREAGDSQPQHF. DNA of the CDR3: TGTGCCAGCAGCCGGGAGGCGGGGGATAGTCAGCCCCAGCATTTT.